The 32 T cell receptor beta chains below come from one sample, sequenced in a study of blood T cell repertoires in COVID-19. Profiling relied on immunoSEQ multiplex PCR, and the TCRdb table lists in-frame clones only, not all of them. The table shows roughly 170,000 clones, with around 72% occurring only once. Sequenced material: peripheral blood. All receptors come from a woman over 75 with acute or convalescent COVID-19.

V and J are TRBV6-4 and TRBJ2-7, with D tentatively TRBD1 (5 bases). CDR1 MRHNA and CDR2 SNTAGT come from the germline V gene. This CDR3 comprises 14 residues. V gave up 3 bases and J gave up 3 bases, with 12 bases separating them. The CDR3 bases are TGTGCCAGCAGTGAATTCCATGACAGCTACGAGCAGTACTTC. It is translated as CASSEFHDSYEQYF.

This rearrangement joins TRBV4-3 to TRBJ2-7, with 8 bases identical to TRBD2. The CDR3 runs 16 residues. V shed 0 bases and J 3 bases; nucleotides not matched to a gene: 7. Per the germline V gene, CDR1 is LGHNA and CDR2 is YSLEER. The CDR3 DNA reads TGCGCCAGCAGCCAAGATTTAACTAGCGGACACTACGAGCAGTACTTC. It specifies CASSQDLTSGHYEQYF.

The rearrangement links TRBV2 to TRBJ2-2, with D perhaps matching TRBD2 (6 bases). This CDR3 has 13 amino acids. Per the germline V gene, CDR1 is SNHLY and CDR2 is FYNNEI. The ends were cut back, 6 bases at V and 6 bases at J, with 11 bases in the middle. In nucleotides, the CDR3 is TGTGCCAGCAGCTCCCCGGGGGCCGGGGAGCTGTTTTTT. It is translated as CASSSPGAGELFF.

The gene calls are TRBV6-5 and TRBJ1-2, with a possible D match to TRBD1 (5 bases). CDR3 size: 14 residues. The V end was cut by 6 bases, the J end by 1 base, with 12 bases between. From germline, CDR1 is MNHEY and CDR2 SVGAGI. In DNA, the CDR3 is TGTGCCAGCAGCTATCCCGGGGGTAACTATGGCTACACCTTC. It encodes CASSYPGGNYGYTF.

The rearrangement joins TRBV9 to TRBJ1-3; 7 bases line up with TRBD1. This CDR3 region has 15 residues. Germline V lookup: CDR1 SGDLS, CDR2 YYNGEE. The V gene end was trimmed by 2 bases and the J gene end by 5 bases; junction bases not matched to a gene: 7. Here the CDR3 reads CASSVTGVGRNTIYF. The CDR3 DNA follows: TGTGCCAGCAGCGTTACAGGGGTCGGAAGAAACACCATATATTTT.

This chain joins TRBV27 and TRBJ2-2, with 12 bases aligning to TRBD2. With 5 bases clipped from V and 2 bases from J, the junction kept 6 bases outside the gene matches. The CDR3 runs to 17 residues. Germline loops: CDR1 MNHEY, CDR2 SMNVEV (reference sequence). The CDR3: CASSALAGGGNTGELFF. For the CDR3, the DNA is TGTGCCAGCAGTGCACTAGCGGGAGGAGGTAACACCGGGGAGCTGTTTTTT.

The rearrangement joins TRBV9 to TRBJ1-5, with D possibly TRBD1 on 5 matching bases. V lost 4 bases and J 7 bases, leaving 15 bases between the germline ends. Germline V lookup: CDR1 SGDLS, CDR2 YYNGEE. The CDR3 is 14 amino acids. DNA for the CDR3: TGTGCCAGCAGCAGTGACAAAGGGGTACAGCCCCAGCATTTT. This encodes CASSSDKGVQPQHF.

J is TRBJ2-7 and V is TRBV27; perhaps TRBD2 as D (5 bases). Per the germline V gene, CDR1 is MNHEY and CDR2 is SMNVEV (reference sequence). The ends were cut back, 5 bases at V and 3 bases at J, with 14 bases in the middle. This CDR3 region has 14 residues. In nucleotides, the CDR3 is TGTGCCAGCAGTGTCGGTACTAGTCGCTACGAGCAGTACTTC. It codes for CASSVGTSRYEQYF.

The chain employs TRBV7-9 and TRBJ2-3, with D tentatively TRBD2 (6 bases). The CDR3 runs to 13 residues. V was shortened by 3 bases and J by 6 bases, with 10 bases between the two germline ends. Germline V gene sequence: CDR1 SEHNR, CDR2 FQNEAQ (reference sequence). In nucleotides, the CDR3 is TGTGCCAGCAGCTTGGGGGGTTCTGATACGCAGTATTTT. Protein sequence: CASSLGGSDTQYF.

The chain uses TRBV5-8 and TRBJ2-7, with 9 bases identical to TRBD1. Germline CDR1 is SGHTS and CDR2 is YDEGEE. V was clipped by 1 base and J by 0 bases; unmatched bases: 11. This CDR3 comprises 18 residues. CDR3 sequence reads: CASSLMMGQGESSYEQYF. The CDR3, as DNA: TGTGCCAGCAGCTTGATGATGGGACAGGGAGAGAGCTCCTACGAGCAGTACTTC.

This chain uses TRBV6-5 with TRBJ1-1; no clear D. The CDR3 spans 15 residues. V was pared by 9 bases and J by 0 bases, with 17 bases between. CDR1 is MNHEY, CDR2 SVGAGI, per germline. This chain's CDR3 is CASMEGWGVNTEAFF. In DNA form, the CDR3 reads TGTGCCAGTATGGAGGGCTGGGGTGTGAACACTGAAGCTTTCTTT.

Only a few counts were recorded for this clone. The chain links TRBV9 to TRBJ2-7; 7 bases align to TRBD2. After removal of 3 bases from V and 1 base from J, the junction contained 7 bases not matched to a gene. The CDR3 has 15 amino acids. Germline V lookup: CDR1 SGDLS, CDR2 YYNGEE. The DNA of the CDR3 is TGTGCCAGCAGCGCCGGACTAGACGGTTCCTACGAGCAGTACTTC. Protein product: CASSAGLDGSYEQYF.

The chain has TRBV21-1 and TRBJ2-7; TRBD2, the table's D call, lacks a check against the DNA. TRBV21-1 is described as a pseudogene. The CDR3 is made up of 15 amino acids. As DNA, the CDR3 is TGTGCCAGCACCCCTTTTGCGGGCTTCTCCTACGAGCAGTACTTC. It translates to CASTPFAGFSYEQYF.

This clone has a handful of counts. This chain joins TRBV28 and TRBJ1-3; D not certain. The CDR3 covers 14 residues. Trimming pared 6 bases from V and 5 bases from J, leaving 14 bases between. Germline values: CDR1 MDHEN, CDR2 SYDVKM. As DNA, the CDR3 is TGTGCCAGCAGGTTGGGAGCCCTTCGAAACACCATATATTTT. Its protein is CASRLGALRNTIYF.

The gene calls are TRBV6-5 and TRBJ2-7; 10 bases are shared with TRBD2. Germline CDR1 reads MNHEY; CDR2 reads SVGAGI. The J segment lost 4 bases and the V segment lost 6 bases, leaving 9 bases of the junction unmatched. The CDR3 spans 15 residues. As DNA, the CDR3 is TGTGCCAGCAGAAAAGCGGGAGGGCCTTTATACGAGCAGTACTTC. Translation gives CASRKAGGPLYEQYF.

The J gene is TRBJ2-7, the V gene TRBV28; 12 nucleotides align to TRBD2. The germline V gene has CDR1 MDHEN and CDR2 SYDVKM. Trimming removed 5 bases from V and 2 bases from J; junction bases left unmatched: 13. The CDR3 loop spans 18 amino acids. This chain's CDR3 is CASSPAGLAGGQTYEQYF. CDR3 sequence (DNA): TGTGCCAGCAGTCCTGCCGGGCTAGCGGGAGGGCAAACCTACGAGCAGTACTTC.

The chain uses TRBV18 and TRBJ1-6; the match to TRBD1 covers 7 bases. The trim removed 6 bases at V and 9 bases at J, leaving 14 bases unmatched. The CDR3 covers 16 residues. Per the germline V gene, CDR1 is KGHSH and CDR2 is LQKENI. The CDR3 is CASSRTGGYKPSPLHF. The CDR3 nucleotides read TGTGCCAGCTCGCGGACAGGAGGCTACAAACCTTCACCCCTCCACTTT.

This chain links TRBV6-6 with TRBJ2-1; 7 positions agree with TRBD1. V trimming: 7 bases; J trimming: 2 bases; junction bases outside the gene matches: 8. The CDR3 has 15 amino acids. Germline lookup yields CDR1 MNHNY and CDR2 SVGAGI (reference sequence). CDR3 coding DNA: TGTGCCAGCAACACAGGGGTGCCAGCCTACAATGAGCAGTTCTTC. Amino acid sequence: CASNTGVPAYNEQFF.

The chain employs TRBV29-1 and TRBJ2-2, with TRBD2 identical over 7 bases. CDR3 size: 15 residues. V lost 3 bases and J lost 6; bases outside the gene matches: 10. The germline V gene has CDR1 SQVTM and CDR2 ANQGSEA. CDR3 coding DNA: TGCAGCGTTGAGAGGCGGGAGATCGGCGCCGGGGAGCTGTTTTTT. Protein product: CSVERREIGAGELFF.

This clone has more than one count but fewer than ten. The chain links TRBV2 to TRBJ2-1, with D possibly TRBD1 on 6 matching bases. V was trimmed by 4 bases and J by 6 bases, leaving 16 bases between them. Germline loops: CDR1 SNHLY, CDR2 FYNNEI. CDR3 length: 15 residues. DNA of the CDR3: TGTGCCAGCAGTGGTCGGTCAGGGGTGGGCAATGAGCAGTTCTTC. Translated, it gives CASSGRSGVGNEQFF.

The chain links TRBV28 to TRBJ1-1, with D possibly TRBD1 on 5 matching bases. There are 16 residues in the CDR3. The germline gives CDR1 MDHEN, CDR2 SYDVKM. V lost 6 bases to trimming and J lost 3 bases, with 20 bases between them. The chain's CDR3 is CASSLSRGAVDTEAFF. The CDR3, as DNA: TGTGCCAGCAGCCTTAGCCGCGGGGCGGTTGACACTGAAGCTTTCTTT.

Only a few counts were recorded for this clone. J is TRBJ2-3 and V is TRBV18; TRBD2 matches 8 bases. Trimming at V came to 1 base and at J to 6 bases, leaving 9 bases not matched to a gene. The CDR3 has 16 amino acids. Germline CDR1 reads KGHSH; CDR2 reads LQKENI. DNA of the CDR3: TGTGCCAGCTCACCACGAACTAGCGGAGGGTGGGATACGCAGTATTTT. Translating gives CASSPRTSGGWDTQYF.

The rearrangement uses TRBV5-1 and TRBJ2-7; 9 positions agree with TRBD1. Germline V gene data show CDR1 as SGHRS and CDR2 as YFSETQ. The CDR3 loop spans 16 amino acids. With V trimmed by 4 bases and J by 2 bases, 10 bases remained unmatched. The CDR3 DNA follows: TGCGCCAGCAGCCTCGGAGTGGGACAGGGCACCTACGAGCAGTACTTC. Its protein product is CASSLGVGQGTYEQYF.

The chain is built from TRBV7-2 and TRBJ1-5, with 7 bases that match TRBD1. The CDR3 length is 14 residues. V trimming: 5 bases; J trimming: 4 bases; junction bases outside the gene matches: 5. The germline V gene encodes CDR1 SGHTA and CDR2 FQGNSA. The CDR3 sequence: CASSPQGVNQPQHF. The CDR3 DNA follows: TGTGCCAGCAGCCCGCAGGGGGTGAATCAGCCCCAGCATTTT.

The V call is TRBV6-5, the J call TRBJ1-3; D remains unclear. Trimming removed 6 bases at V and 0 bases at J, with 6 bases between. Germline lookup yields CDR1 MNHEY and CDR2 SVGAGI. The CDR3 has 13 amino acids. The DNA for the CDR3 is TGTGCCAGCAGACTAACCTCTGGAAACACCATATATTTT. This translates into CASRLTSGNTIYF.

Many counts were recorded for this clone. The V gene is TRBV19, the J gene TRBJ1-2; TRBD1 is a possible D gene (6 bases). CDR1 is LNHDA and CDR2 is SQIVND in the germline V gene (reference sequence). Trimming removed 3 bases at V and 0 bases at J, with 14 bases between. This CDR3 contains 16 residues. The DNA for the CDR3 is TGTGCCAGTAGTATCGGCACCGGACAGACTAACTATGGCTACACCTTC. This gives the protein CASSIGTGQTNYGYTF.

This rearrangement joins TRBV19 to TRBJ2-2; TRBD2 agrees at 9 bases. Germline V lookup: CDR1 LNHDA, CDR2 SQIVND (reference sequence). Germline trimming cut 6 bases from V and 5 bases from J; bases unmatched to any gene: 4. The CDR3 runs to 14 residues. The CDR3 DNA sequence: TGTGCCAGTAGCGAGCGGGAGGCGACCGGGGAGCTGTTTTTT. As protein: CASSEREATGELFF.

The rearrangement joins TRBV6-6 to TRBJ2-7; 8 positions match TRBD2. Unmatched junction bases numbered 7, after V lost 2 bases and J lost 4 bases. There are 15 residues in the CDR3. The germline V gene has CDR1 MNHNY and CDR2 SVGAGI (reference sequence). The CDR3 nucleotides are TGTGCCAGCAGTTACGAGGAGCGGGAGACATACGAGCAGTACTTC. Translating it yields CASSYEERETYEQYF.

This clone has a handful of counts. The chain has TRBV7-9 and TRBJ2-7; D might be TRBD2 (5 bases). Trimming removed 2 bases at V and 3 bases at J, with 14 bases between. Germline CDR1 SEHNR, CDR2 FQNEAQ (reference sequence). CDR3 size: 15 residues. The CDR3 reads CASSLIAGSGYEQYF. The CDR3 nucleotides read TGTGCCAGCAGCTTAATTGCGGGTTCCGGCTACGAGCAGTACTTC.

This clone was detected a few times. The chain has TRBV7-2 and TRBJ2-3; 9 bases align to TRBD2. Per germline, CDR1 SGHTA and CDR2 FQGNSA. With V trimmed by 0 bases and J by 0 bases, 1 base remained unmatched. CDR3 length: 16 amino acids. The CDR3 DNA reads as TGTGCCAGCAGCTTAGCGCTAGCGGGAAGCACAGATACGCAGTATTTT. Protein product: CASSLALAGSTDTQYF.

This clone was seen only once. The rearrangement joins TRBV9 to TRBJ1-3; possibly TRBD1 for D (6 bases). This CDR3 spans 15 amino acids. Germline V CDR1 and CDR2: SGDLS, YYNGEE. V lost 1 base and J 2 bases, leaving 10 bases between the germline ends. CDR3 loop: CASSVSTGTGNTIYF. As DNA, the CDR3 is TGTGCCAGCAGCGTATCTACAGGGACTGGAAACACCATATATTTT.

A few counts support this clone. The rearrangement uses TRBV5-1 and TRBJ1-2; TRBD1 matches at 7 bases. Per germline, CDR1 SGHRS and CDR2 YFSETQ. With V trimmed by 4 bases and J by 3 bases, 9 bases remained unmatched. The CDR3 runs to 15 residues. The CDR3 coding sequence is TGCGCCAGCAGCCCAACCGCCGGGACAGACTATGGCTACACCTTC. This gives the protein CASSPTAGTDYGYTF.